This T cell receptor beta chain was sequenced in a study of control samples from healthy donors and cancer patients. Per germline, CDR1 GTSNPN and CDR2 SVGIG (reference sequence). V was cut by 0 bases and J by 9 bases, with 15 bases left in between. This CDR3 has 15 amino acids. Assay used: immunoSEQ multiplex PCR; TCRdb lists only in-frame clones, some missing. The table records tens of thousands of clones, 91% of them present only once. V and J are TRBV30 and TRBJ1-6; D unresolved. The specimen was blood. The source is a man between 25 and 39 years old in good health. The CDR3 spells CAWSVPPGFGSPLHF. The CDR3 region has the DNA TGTGCCTGGAGTGTCCCCCCGGGATTCGGTTCACCCCTCCACTTT.